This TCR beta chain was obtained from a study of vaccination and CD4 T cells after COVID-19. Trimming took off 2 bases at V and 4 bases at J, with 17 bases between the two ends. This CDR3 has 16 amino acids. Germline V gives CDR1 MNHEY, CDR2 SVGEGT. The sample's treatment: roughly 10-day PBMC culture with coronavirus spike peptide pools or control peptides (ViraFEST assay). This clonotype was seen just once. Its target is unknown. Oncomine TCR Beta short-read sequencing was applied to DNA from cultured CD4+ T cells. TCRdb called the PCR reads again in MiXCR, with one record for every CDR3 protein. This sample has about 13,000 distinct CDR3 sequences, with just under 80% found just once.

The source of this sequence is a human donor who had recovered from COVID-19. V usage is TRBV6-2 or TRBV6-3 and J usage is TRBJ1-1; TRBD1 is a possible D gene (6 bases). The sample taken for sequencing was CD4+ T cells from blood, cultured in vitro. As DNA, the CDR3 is TGTGCCAGCAGTTACCCTCCTTACAGGGATGGCACTGAAGCTTTCTTT. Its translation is CASSYPPYRDGTEAFF.